This T cell receptor (beta chain) was recovered during a study of shared clonotypes between healthy human individuals. Measured with immunoSEQ multiplex PCR; TCRdb has only the in-frame clones, and not every one. The sample has 850,000 to 1,200,000 clones, more than 65% seen once; the top ten hold approximately 1.5%. Study conclusions and caveats: The expectation was that sequencing depth would affect clonotype sharing among donors. In general, naive subsets displayed greater estimated richness than memory subsets did.

CDR1 is MNHEY and CDR2 is SVGAGI in the germline V gene. There are 15 residues in the CDR3. With V trimmed by 6 bases and J by 5 bases, 8 bases remained unmatched. This clone was detected many times. Its target is not known. The chain joins TRBV6-5 to TRBJ1-5; 9 bases match TRBD1. Sequenced: memory CD4+ T cells sorted from blood. Subset meaning: CD45RA-negative fraction. This clonotype was obtained from a man aged 18 to 29 in good health. CDR3 sequence (DNA): TGTGCCAGCAGCCCCGGACAGGGGCTCTATCAGCCCCAGCATTTT. Amino acids: CASSPGQGLYQPQHF.